This T cell receptor beta chain originates from a study of cytomegalovirus exposure and HLA in healthy donors. Germline assignment: CDR1 LGHNA and CDR2 YNFKEQ. This CDR3 region has 18 residues. Trimming removed 4 bases from V and 0 bases from J; junction bases left unmatched: 10. The study ran its PCR with 60 Vbeta and 13 Jbeta primers. TCRdb's copy holds only in-frame clones and misses some; the assay was immunoSEQ multiplex PCR. The sample includes approximately 84,000 clones, around 70% of them seen just once. This clone turned up a few times. The sample taken for sequencing was PBMCs. This TCR came from a middle-aged man in good health and CMV-seropositive. The J gene is TRBJ1-3, the V gene TRBV4-2; 9 bases align to TRBD1. CDR3 residues: CASSRQGDPSFSGNTIYF. Written as DNA, the CDR3 is TGTGCCAGCAGCCGACAGGGGGACCCTTCCTTCTCTGGAAACACCATATATTTT.